This TCR beta chain was sequenced for a study of control samples from healthy donors and cancer patients. Germline CDR1 and CDR2: ENHRY and SYGVKD. This CDR3 is 14 amino acids long. V was shortened by 3 bases and J by 11 bases, with 19 bases between the two germline ends. Method: immunoSEQ multiplex PCR; TCRdb's copy keeps in-frame clones and lacks some. The top ten hold approximately 6.6% of the sample, which has around 30,000 clones, roughly 94% seen once. The genes are TRBV10-3 and TRBJ1-1; D gene uncertain. Sequencing was carried out using blood. This receptor was obtained from a man aged 60 to 75 in good health. CDR3 DNA: TGTGCCATCAGTGAAGTTCACGGAGGCCCTGGGGCTTTCTTT. As protein: CAISEVHGGPGAFF.